The TCR beta chain under discussion was sequenced for a study of T cell repertoires in cytomegalovirus infection. This clonotype was seen only a few times. Antigen unknown. Each CDR3 protein is one row after TCRdb ran MiXCR on the reads. Of about 890,000 distinct CDR3 sequences in the sample, around 29% are singletons; the top ten hold about 14%. This clonotype was sampled from a human donor in good health (CMV status not recorded). Some clones in this sample may be carry-over from other donors' samples. Specimen: cultured CD8+ T cells from PBMCs, collected from culture after CMV antigen stimulation.

The CDR3 sequence: CASSAKLSGNTIYF. The DNA for the CDR3 is TGTGCCAGCAGCGCTAAATTATCTGGAAACACCATATATTTT. The rearrangement joins TRBV7-9 to TRBJ1-3; D gene uncertain. V lost 5 bases to trimming and J lost 1 base, with 9 bases between them. Germline V lookup: CDR1 SEHNR, CDR2 FQNEAQ (reference sequence). The CDR3 is 14 amino acids.